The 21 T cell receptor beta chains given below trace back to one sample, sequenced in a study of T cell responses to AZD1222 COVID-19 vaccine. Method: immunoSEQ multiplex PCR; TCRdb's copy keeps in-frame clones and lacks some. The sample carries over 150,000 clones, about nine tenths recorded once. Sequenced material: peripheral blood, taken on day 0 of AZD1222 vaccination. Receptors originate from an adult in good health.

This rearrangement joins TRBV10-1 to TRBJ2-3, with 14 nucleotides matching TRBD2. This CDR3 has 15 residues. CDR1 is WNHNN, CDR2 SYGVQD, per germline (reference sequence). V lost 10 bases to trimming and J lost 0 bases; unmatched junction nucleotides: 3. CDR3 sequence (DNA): TGCGCCAACAGACTAGCGGGAGGGAGCACAGATACGCAGTATTTT. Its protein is CANRLAGGSTDTQYF.

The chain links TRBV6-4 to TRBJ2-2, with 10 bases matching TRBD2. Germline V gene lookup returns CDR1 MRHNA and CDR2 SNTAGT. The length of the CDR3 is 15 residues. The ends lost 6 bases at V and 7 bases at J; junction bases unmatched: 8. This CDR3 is CASRKTSGKIGELFF. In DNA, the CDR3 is TGTGCCAGCAGGAAAACTAGCGGGAAAATCGGGGAGCTGTTTTTT.

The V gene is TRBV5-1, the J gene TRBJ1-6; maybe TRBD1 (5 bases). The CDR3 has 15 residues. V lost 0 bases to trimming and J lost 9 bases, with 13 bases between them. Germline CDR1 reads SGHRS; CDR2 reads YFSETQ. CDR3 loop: CASSLGRATGSPLHF. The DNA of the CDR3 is TGCGCCAGCAGCTTGGGCAGGGCCACGGGTTCACCCCTCCACTTT.

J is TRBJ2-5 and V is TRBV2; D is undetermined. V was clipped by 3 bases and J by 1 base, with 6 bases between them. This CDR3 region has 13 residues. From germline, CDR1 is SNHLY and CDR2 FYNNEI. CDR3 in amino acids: CASSDGRQETQYF. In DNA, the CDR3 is TGTGCCAGCAGTGATGGACGCCAAGAGACCCAGTACTTC. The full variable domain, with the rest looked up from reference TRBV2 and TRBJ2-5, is EPEVTQTPSHQVTQMGQEVILRCVPISNHLYFYWYRQILGQKVEFLVSFYNNEISEKSEIFDDQFSVERPDGSNFTLKIRSTKLEDSAMYFCASSDGRQETQYFGPGTRLLVL.

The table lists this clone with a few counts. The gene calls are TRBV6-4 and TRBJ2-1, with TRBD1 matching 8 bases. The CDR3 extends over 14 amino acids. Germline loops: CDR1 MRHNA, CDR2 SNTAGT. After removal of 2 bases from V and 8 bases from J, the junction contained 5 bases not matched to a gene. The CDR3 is CASSDNPTGDEQFF. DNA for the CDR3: TGTGCCAGCAGTGACAACCCGACAGGGGATGAGCAGTTCTTC.

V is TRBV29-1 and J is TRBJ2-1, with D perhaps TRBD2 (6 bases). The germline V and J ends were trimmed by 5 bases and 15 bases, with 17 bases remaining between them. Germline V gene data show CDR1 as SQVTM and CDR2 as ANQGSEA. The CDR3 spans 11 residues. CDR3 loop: CSVKVSGRMFF. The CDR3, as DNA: TGCAGCGTTAAAGTTTCCGGGAGAATGTTCTTC.

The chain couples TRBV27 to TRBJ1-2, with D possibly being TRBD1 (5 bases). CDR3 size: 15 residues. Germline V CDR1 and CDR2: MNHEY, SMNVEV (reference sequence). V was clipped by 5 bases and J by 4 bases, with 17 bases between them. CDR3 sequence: CASSAGTRGLYGYTF. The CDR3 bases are TGTGCCAGCAGTGCCGGGACTCGGGGCCTCTATGGCTACACCTTC.

Written as DNA, the CDR3 is TGTGCCAGCAGTTACGAGGGGGCAAGACACGACGAGCAGTACTTC. It translates to CASSYEGARHDEQYF. The chain carries TRBV6-5 and TRBJ2-7, with 7 positions matching TRBD1. V shed 2 bases and J 5 bases; nucleotides not matched to a gene: 9. The CDR3 loop spans 15 amino acids. Germline V lookup: CDR1 MNHEY, CDR2 SVGAGI.

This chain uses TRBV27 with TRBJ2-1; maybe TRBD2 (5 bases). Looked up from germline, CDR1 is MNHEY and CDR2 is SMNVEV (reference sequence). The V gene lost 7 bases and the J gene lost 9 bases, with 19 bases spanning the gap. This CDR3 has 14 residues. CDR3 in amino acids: CASTPFSASGEQFF. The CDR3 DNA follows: TGTGCCAGCACGCCCTTTTCGGCGAGCGGTGAGCAGTTCTTC.

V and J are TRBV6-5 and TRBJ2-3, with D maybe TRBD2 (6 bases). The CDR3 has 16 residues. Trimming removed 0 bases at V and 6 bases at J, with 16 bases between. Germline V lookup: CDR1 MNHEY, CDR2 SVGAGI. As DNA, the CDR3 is TGTGCCAGCAGTTACTCGGGGCGGGGAACCTCGGATACGCAGTATTTT. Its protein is CASSYSGRGTSDTQYF.

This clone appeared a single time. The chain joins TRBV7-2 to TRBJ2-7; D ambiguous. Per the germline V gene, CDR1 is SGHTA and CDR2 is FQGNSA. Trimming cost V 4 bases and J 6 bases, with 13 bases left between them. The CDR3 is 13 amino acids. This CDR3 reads CASSSRTVGEQYF. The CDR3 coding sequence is TGTGCCAGCAGCTCTCGTACCGTAGGCGAGCAGTACTTC. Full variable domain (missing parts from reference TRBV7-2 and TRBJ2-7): GAGVSQSPSNKVTEKGKDVELRCDPISGHTALYWYRQSLGQGLEFLIYFQGNSAPDKSGLPSDRFSAERTGGSVSTLTIQRTQQEDSAVYLCASSSRTVGEQYFGPGTRLTVT.

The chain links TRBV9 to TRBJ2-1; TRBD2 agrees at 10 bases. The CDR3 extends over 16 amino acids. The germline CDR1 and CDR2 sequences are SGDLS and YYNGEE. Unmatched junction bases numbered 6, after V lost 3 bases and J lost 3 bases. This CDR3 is CASSGGPSGSYNEQFF. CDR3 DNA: TGTGCCAGCAGCGGTGGCCCTAGCGGGAGCTACAATGAGCAGTTCTTC.

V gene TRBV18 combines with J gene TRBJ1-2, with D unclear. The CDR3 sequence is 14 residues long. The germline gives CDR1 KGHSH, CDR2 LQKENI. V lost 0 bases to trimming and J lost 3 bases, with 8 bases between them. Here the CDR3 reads CASSPPDGYYGYTF. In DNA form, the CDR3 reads TGTGCCAGCTCACCACCGGACGGTTACTATGGCTACACCTTC.

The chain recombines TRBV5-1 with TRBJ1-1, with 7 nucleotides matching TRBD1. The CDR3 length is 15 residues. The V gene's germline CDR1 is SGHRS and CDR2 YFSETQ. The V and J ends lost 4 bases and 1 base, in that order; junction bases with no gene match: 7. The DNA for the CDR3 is TGCGCCAGCAGCCCCCGACGACAGGGGAACACTGAAGCTTTCTTT. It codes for CASSPRRQGNTEAFF. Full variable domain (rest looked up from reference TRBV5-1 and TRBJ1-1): KAGVTQTPRYLIKTRGQQVTLSCSPISGHRSVSWYQQTPGQGLQFLFEYFSETQRNKGNFPGRFSGRQFSNSRSEMNVSTLELGDSALYLCASSPRRQGNTEAFFGQGTRLTVV.

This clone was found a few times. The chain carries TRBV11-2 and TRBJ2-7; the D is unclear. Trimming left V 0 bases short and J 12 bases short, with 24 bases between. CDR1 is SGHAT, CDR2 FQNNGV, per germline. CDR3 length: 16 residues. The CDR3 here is CASSLDLRALLPPTYF. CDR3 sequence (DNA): TGTGCCAGCAGCTTAGATCTTCGAGCTCTCCTTCCCCCAACGTACTTC. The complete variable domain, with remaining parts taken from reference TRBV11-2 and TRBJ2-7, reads EAGVAQSPRYKIIEKRQSVAFWCNPISGHATLYWYQQILGQGPKLLIQFQNNGVVDDSQLPKDRFSAERLKGVDSTLKIQPAKLEDSAVYLCASSLDLRALLPPTYFGPGTRLTVT.

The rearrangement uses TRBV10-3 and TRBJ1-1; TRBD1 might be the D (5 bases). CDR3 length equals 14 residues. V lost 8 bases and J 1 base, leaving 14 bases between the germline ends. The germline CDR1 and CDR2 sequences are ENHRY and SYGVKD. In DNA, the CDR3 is TGTGCCATCCGGCGGGGGGGAGAGAACACTGAAGCTTTCTTT. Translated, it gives CAIRRGGENTEAFF.

The CDR3 spells CASKTGLLGYTF. The CDR3 bases are TGTGCCAGCAAGACAGGGTTGCTAGGCTACACCTTC. The V gene is TRBV27, the J gene TRBJ1-2, with 7 bases that match TRBD1. With 7 bases clipped from V and 8 bases from J, the junction kept 7 bases outside the gene matches. In germline, CDR1 is MNHEY, CDR2 SMNVEV (reference sequence). CDR3 length: 12 amino acids.

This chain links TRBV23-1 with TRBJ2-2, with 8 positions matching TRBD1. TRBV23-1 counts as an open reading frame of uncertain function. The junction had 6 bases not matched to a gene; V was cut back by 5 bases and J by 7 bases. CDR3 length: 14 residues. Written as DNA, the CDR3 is TGCGCCAGCAGTAGGACAGGGAAATACGGGGAGCTGTTTTTT. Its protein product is CASSRTGKYGELFF.

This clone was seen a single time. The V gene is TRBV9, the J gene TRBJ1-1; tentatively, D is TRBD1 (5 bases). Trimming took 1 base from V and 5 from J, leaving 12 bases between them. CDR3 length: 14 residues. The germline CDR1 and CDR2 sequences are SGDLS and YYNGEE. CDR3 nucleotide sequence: TGTGCCAGCAGCGTACAGGGAATCGGTACTGAAGCTTTCTTT. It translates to CASSVQGIGTEAFF.

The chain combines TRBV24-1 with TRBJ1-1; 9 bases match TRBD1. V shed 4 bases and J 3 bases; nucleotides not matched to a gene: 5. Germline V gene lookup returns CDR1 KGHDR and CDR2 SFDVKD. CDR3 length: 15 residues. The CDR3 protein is CATSDPRTGDTEAFF. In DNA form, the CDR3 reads TGTGCCACCAGTGACCCTCGGACAGGGGACACTGAAGCTTTCTTT.

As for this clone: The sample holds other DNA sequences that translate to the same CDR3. CDR3 nucleotide sequence: TGTGCCAGCAGTGAGGGGACAGGGGGCAATCAGCCCCAGCATTTT. Translated, it gives CASSEGTGGNQPQHF. V and J are TRBV25-1 and TRBJ1-5, with 10 positions matching TRBD1. The CDR3 sequence is 15 residues long. Per the germline V gene, CDR1 is MGHDK and CDR2 is SYGVNS. Trimming at V came to 3 bases and at J to 2 bases, leaving 1 base not matched to a gene.